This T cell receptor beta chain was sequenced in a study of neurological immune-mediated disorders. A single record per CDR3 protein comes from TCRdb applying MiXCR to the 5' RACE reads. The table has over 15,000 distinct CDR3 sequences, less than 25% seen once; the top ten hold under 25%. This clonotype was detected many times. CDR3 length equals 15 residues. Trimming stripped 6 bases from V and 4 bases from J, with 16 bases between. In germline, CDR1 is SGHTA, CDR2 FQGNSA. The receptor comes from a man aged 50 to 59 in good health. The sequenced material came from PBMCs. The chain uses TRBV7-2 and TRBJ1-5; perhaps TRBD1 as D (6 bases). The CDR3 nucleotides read TGTGCCAGCAGTCCTTCCACAGGGTTGAATCAGCCCCAGCATTTT. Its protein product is CASSPSTGLNQPQHF.